This is a list of T cell receptor beta chains from one sample in a study of T cells in localized non-small cell lung cancer. Profiled with immunoSEQ multiplex PCR; TCRdb holds only in-frame clones, not every one. The sample has tens of thousands of clones, roughly 79% seen once. Sequenced material: PBMCs, taken before any cancer treatment. These TCRs come from a man between 40 and 69 years old with stage II lung adenocarcinoma. Each CDR3 is given without its conserved first and last residue. Each record gives: V gene, CDR3 protein.

TRBV5-4 ASYRNRGLSGNTIY
TRBV9 ASSVGRTGDTEAF
TRBV7-2 ASSHRIRRNTEAF
TRBV6-5 ATLAAGQPQH
TRBV5-1 ASTPPGRSGEKLF
TRBV5-1 ASAPGQQRGNYGYT
TRBV19 ASSKAWGGNTEAF
TRBV5-1 ASSPRDRDISGANVLT
TRBV6-1 ASSEDVYGYT
TRBV7-2 ASSLVKSGIEAF
TRBV7-9 ASSTDGDFNYGYT
TRBV2 ASSDLGGANTGELF
TRBV4-2 ASSQEVAQGAAGYT
TRBV5-1 ASSLALNSGNTIY
TRBV6-1 ASTAQLVSGNTIY
TRBV6-6 ATNDGVSEAF
TRBV7-8 ASSLRDSNTEAF
TRBV11-2 ASSYDRGVDYGYT
TRBV25-1 ASSESGTGGVGYGYT
TRBV25-1 ASGGRVAETQY
TRBV10-3 AISESGGGSYNEQF
TRBV6-1 ASAGMGDQPQH
TRBV6-1 ASSDPGQGATGNTIY
TRBV25-1 ASSRIGEGVNNVLT
TRBV19 ASSMREITHEQY
TRBV27 ASSRQGSYNEQF
TRBV6-6 ASSWTGNQPQH
TRBV7-3 ASSLRGGGYTGELF
TRBV6-6 ASSYGQFNQPQH
TRBV29-1 SVEVTRGEQY
TRBV21-1 ASSKGTGYSNQPQH
TRBV4-1 ASSPPGGESYGYT
TRBV5-1 ASSFGGARDTQY
TRBV7-2 ASSMDGGELF
TRBV10-3 ASVPGSNTEAF
TRBV14 ASSQGGILYEKLF
TRBV7-8 ASSFSRGYEQY
TRBV7-3 ASSPGRGRETQY
TRBV5-4 ASSLSSGSEQTQY
TRBV18 ASPRGAGTEAF
TRBV6-1 ASSESGGLSYEQY
TRBV6-6 ASSSDEKLF
TRBV9 ASSVAESLGNTIY
TRBV28 ASSLYGSYQETQY
TRBV5-1 ASSLGTSGFFQETRY
TRBV11-3 ASSLGTSYNEQF
TRBV19 ASSIDWEGTAGYT
TRBV2 ASRTGKTEAF
TRBV5-6 ASSVAPLGEQF
TRBV5-1 ASSSGTKPGTDTQY
TRBV29-1 SVGASGIGGEQY
TRBV9 ASSPSSPAKADTQY
TRBV6-5 ASSYSRNTEAF
TRBV30 AWSTGSFSTNEKLF
TRBV15 ATSLEGQPLSGYT